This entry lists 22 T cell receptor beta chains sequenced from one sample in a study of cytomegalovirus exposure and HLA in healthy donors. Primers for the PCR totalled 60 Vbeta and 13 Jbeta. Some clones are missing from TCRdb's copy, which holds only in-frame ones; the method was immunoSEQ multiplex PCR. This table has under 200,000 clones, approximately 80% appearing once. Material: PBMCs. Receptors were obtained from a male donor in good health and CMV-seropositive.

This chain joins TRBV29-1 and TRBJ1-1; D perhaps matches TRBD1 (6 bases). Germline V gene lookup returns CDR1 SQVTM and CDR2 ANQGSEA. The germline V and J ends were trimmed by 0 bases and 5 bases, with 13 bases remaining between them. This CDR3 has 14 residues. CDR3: CSVEESRGETEAFF. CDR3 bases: TGCAGCGTTGAAGAATCCAGGGGAGAGACTGAAGCTTTCTTT.

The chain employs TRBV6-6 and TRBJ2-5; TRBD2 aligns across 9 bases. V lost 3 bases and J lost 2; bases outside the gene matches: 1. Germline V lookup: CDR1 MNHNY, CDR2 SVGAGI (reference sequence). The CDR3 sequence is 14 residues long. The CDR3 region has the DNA TGTGCCAGCAGTTATAGCGGGGGACAAGAGACCCAGTACTTC. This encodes CASSYSGGQETQYF.

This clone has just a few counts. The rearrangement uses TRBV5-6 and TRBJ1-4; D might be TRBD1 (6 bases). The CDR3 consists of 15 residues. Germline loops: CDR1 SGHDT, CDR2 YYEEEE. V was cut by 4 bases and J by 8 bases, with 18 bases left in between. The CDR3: CASSPPGDPSEKLFF. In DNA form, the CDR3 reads TGTGCCAGCAGCCCCCCAGGGGACCCTTCGGAAAAACTGTTTTTT.

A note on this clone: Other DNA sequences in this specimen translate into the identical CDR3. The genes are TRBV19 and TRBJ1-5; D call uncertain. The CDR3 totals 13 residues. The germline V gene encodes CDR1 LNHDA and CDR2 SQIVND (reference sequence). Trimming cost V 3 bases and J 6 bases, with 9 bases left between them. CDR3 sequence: CASSIQVGQPQHF. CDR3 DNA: TGTGCCAGTAGTATTCAGGTGGGTCAGCCCCAGCATTTT.

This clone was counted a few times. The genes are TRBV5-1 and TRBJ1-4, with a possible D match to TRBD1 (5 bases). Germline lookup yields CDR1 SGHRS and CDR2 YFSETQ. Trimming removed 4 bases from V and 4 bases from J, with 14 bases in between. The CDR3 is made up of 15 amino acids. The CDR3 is CASSTPAGRNEKLFF. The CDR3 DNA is TGCGCCAGCAGCACACCGGCGGGGCGTAATGAAAAACTGTTTTTT.

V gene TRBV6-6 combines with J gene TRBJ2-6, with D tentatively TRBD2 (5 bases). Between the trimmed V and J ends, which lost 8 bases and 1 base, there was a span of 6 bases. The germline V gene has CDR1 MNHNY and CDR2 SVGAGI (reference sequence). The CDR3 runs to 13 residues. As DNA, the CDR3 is TGTGCCAGCGAGGGTTCTGGGGCCAACGTCCTGACTTTC. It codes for CASEGSGANVLTF.

The CDR3 DNA reads as TGTGCCAGCAGCCCCTTCACTAGCGGGGGTTACGAGCAGTACTTC. Translation: CASSPFTSGGYEQYF. The J gene is TRBJ2-7, the V gene TRBV5-4; 11 nucleotides line up with TRBD2. CDR1 and CDR2 from the germline V gene are SGHNT and YYREEE (reference sequence). V lost 4 bases to trimming and J lost 4 bases; unmatched junction nucleotides: 7. There are 15 residues in the CDR3.

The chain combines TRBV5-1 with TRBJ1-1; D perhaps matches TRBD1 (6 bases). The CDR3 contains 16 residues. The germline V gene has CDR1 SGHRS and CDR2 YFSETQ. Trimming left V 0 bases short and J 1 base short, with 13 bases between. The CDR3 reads CASSLVYGGRNTEAFF. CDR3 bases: TGCGCCAGCAGCTTGGTCTATGGGGGCCGGAACACTGAAGCTTTCTTT.

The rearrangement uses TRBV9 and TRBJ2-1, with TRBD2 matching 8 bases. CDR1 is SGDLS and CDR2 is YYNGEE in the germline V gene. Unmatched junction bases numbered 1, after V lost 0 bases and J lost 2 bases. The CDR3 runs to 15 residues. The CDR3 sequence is CASSVAGGPYNEQFF. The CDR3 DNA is TGTGCCAGCAGCGTAGCGGGGGGGCCCTACAATGAGCAGTTCTTC. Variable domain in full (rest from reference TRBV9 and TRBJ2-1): DSGVTQTPKHLITATGQRVTLRCSPRSGDLSVYWYQQSLDQGLQFLIQYYNGEERAKGNILERFSAQQFPDLHSELNLSSLELGDSALYFCASSVAGGPYNEQFFGPGTRLTVL.

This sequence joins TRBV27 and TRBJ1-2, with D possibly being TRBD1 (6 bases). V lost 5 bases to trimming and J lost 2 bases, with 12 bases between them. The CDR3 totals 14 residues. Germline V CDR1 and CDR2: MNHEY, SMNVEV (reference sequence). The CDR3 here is CASSPGGGNYGYTF. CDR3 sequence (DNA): TGTGCCAGCAGTCCTGGGGGGGGCAACTATGGCTACACCTTC.

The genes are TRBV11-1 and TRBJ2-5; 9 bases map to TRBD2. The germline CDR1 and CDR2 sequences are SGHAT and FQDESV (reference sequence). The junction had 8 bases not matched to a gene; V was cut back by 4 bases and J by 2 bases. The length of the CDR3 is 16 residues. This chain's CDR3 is CASSSGTSIRQETQYF. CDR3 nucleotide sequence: TGTGCCAGCAGCTCCGGGACTAGCATTAGGCAAGAGACCCAGTACTTC.

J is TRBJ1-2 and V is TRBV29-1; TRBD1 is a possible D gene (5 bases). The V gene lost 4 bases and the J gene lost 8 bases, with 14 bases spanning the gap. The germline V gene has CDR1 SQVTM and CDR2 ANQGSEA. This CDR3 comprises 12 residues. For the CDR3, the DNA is TGCAGCGTTGCCCAGGGTGCTGGAGGCTACACCTTC. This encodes CSVAQGAGGYTF.

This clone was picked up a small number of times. CDR3 DNA sequence: TGCGCCAGCAGTGAGGGCAGGGGGCTATGTAATCAGCCCCAGCATTTT. Translating it yields CASSEGRGLCNQPQHF. The chain is built from TRBV10-1 and TRBJ1-5; TRBD1 aligns across 8 bases. The CDR3 runs to 16 residues. V shed 2 bases and J 4 bases; nucleotides not matched to a gene: 7. The germline CDR1 and CDR2 sequences are WNHNN and SYGVQD (reference sequence).

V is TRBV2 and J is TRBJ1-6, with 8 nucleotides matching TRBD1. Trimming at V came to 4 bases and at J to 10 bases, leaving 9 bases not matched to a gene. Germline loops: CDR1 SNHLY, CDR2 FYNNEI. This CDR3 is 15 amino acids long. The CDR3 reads CASSGGQGARSPLHF. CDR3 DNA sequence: TGTGCCAGCAGTGGAGGACAGGGAGCAAGGTCACCCCTCCACTTT.

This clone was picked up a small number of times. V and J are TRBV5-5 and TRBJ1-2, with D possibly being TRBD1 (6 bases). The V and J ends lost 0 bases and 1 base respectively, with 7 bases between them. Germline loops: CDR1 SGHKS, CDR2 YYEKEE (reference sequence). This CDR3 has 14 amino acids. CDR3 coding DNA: TGTGCCAGCAGCTTGGCGGACAGTAACTATGGCTACACCTTC. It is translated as CASSLADSNYGYTF.

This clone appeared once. The CDR3 coding sequence is TGTGCTAGTGGTTTGGTATCGGCAGGGGGTGTTGAAAAGACCCAGTACTTC. This translates into CASGLVSAGGVEKTQYF. The chain employs TRBV12-5 and TRBJ2-5, with 7 nucleotides matching TRBD1. The CDR3 sequence is 17 residues long. The V segment lost 0 bases and the J segment 6 bases; nucleotides outside the gene matches: 13. Germline-derived CDR1 and CDR2 are LGHNT and FRNRAP.

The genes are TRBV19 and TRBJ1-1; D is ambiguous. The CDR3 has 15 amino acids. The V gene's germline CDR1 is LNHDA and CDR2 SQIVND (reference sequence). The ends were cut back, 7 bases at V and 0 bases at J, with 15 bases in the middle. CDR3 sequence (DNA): TGTGCCAGTAACCCCCCGGGGTCTTTGAACACTGAAGCTTTCTTT. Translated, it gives CASNPPGSLNTEAFF.

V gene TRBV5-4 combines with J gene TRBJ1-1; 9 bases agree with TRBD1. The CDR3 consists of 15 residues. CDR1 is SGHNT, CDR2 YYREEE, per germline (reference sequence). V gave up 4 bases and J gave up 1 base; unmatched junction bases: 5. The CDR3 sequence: CASSLGQGSNTEAFF. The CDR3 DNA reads TGTGCCAGCAGCCTGGGACAGGGATCGAACACTGAAGCTTTCTTT.

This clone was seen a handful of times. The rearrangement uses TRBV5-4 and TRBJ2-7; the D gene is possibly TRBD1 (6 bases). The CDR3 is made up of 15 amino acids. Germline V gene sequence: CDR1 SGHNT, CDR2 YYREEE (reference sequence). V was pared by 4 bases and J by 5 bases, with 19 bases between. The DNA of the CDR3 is TGTGCCAGCAGCGATGATACAGGGATGCTCGACGAGCAGTACTTC. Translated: CASSDDTGMLDEQYF.

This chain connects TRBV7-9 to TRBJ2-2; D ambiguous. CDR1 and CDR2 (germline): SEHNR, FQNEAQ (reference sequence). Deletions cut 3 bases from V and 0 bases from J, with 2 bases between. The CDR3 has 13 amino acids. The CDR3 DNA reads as TGTGCCAGCAGCTTCTCGAACACCGGGGAGCTGTTTTTT. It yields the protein CASSFSNTGELFF.

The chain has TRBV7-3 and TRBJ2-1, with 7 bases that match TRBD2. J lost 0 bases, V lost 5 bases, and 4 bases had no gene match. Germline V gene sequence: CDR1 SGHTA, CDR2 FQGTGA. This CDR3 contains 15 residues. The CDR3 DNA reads TGTGCCAGCAGCCCTAGCGGCAGCTCCTACAATGAGCAGTTCTTC. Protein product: CASSPSGSSYNEQFF.

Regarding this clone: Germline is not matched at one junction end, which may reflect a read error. CDR3 nucleotides: TGCGCCAGCGGCCCGACAGGGGCAGTTTCCTTC. Amino acids: CASGPTGAVSF. V is TRBV10-1 and J is TRBJ1-2; 8 nucleotides match TRBD1. The CDR3 is made up of 11 amino acids. Germline-derived CDR1 and CDR2 are WNHNN and SYGVQD (reference sequence).